Following are 20 T cell receptor beta chains from one sample sequenced in a study of blood T cell repertoires in COVID-19. The method was immunoSEQ multiplex PCR; TCRdb's version includes in-frame clones alone and lacks a portion of them. Here the sample spans some 150,000 clones, roughly 88% being singletons. The sequencing input was peripheral blood. These receptors came from a man aged 55 to 69 with COVID-19, enrolled during active disease.

The chain links TRBV24-1 to TRBJ2-3, with TRBD1 matching 8 bases. The CDR3 length is 15 residues. Unmatched junction bases numbered 6, after V lost 2 bases and J lost 6 bases. Germline CDR1 and CDR2: KGHDR and SFDVKD. The CDR3, as DNA: TGTGCCACCAGTGATTCGGACAGGGCTGTGGATACGCAGTATTTT. Its translation: CATSDSDRAVDTQYF.

This clone was found a few times. This chain joins TRBV28 and TRBJ1-2; TRBD1 is a possible D gene (5 bases). The V gene's germline CDR1 is MDHEN and CDR2 SYDVKM. The CDR3 extends over 15 amino acids. The V and J ends lost 0 bases and 6 bases respectively, with 14 bases between them. The CDR3: CASSLWTDILDGYTF. The CDR3 coding sequence is TGTGCCAGCAGTTTATGGACGGACATCCTAGATGGCTACACCTTC.

V is TRBV7-8 and J is TRBJ2-3; D perhaps matches TRBD2 (6 bases). CDR1 and CDR2 from the germline V gene are SGHVS and FQNEAQ. This CDR3 is built from 14 residues. Between the trimmed V and J ends, which lost 7 bases and 2 bases, there was a span of 13 bases. The CDR3 nucleotides read TGTGCCAGCAAGGTCGGGGGATTCACAGATACGCAGTATTTT. It codes for CASKVGGFTDTQYF.

In this sample, this clone turned up once. The V and J genes are TRBV11-3 and TRBJ1-1; possibly TRBD1 for D (6 bases). CDR3 length equals 13 residues. The V end lost 8 bases, the J end lost 0 bases, and 10 bases lay between the germline ends. CDR1 and CDR2 from the germline V gene are SGHNT and YENEEA. CDR3 sequence (DNA): TGTGCCAGCGCACAGGGCATGAACACTGAAGCTTTCTTT. Amino acid sequence: CASAQGMNTEAFF.

The V gene is TRBV12-3 or TRBV12-4, the J gene TRBJ1-5; D unresolved. This CDR3 spans 13 amino acids. V was trimmed by 2 bases and J by 3 bases, leaving 5 bases between them. CDR3: CASSLLDNQPQHF. The DNA for the CDR3 is TGTGCCAGCAGTTTATTAGACAATCAGCCCCAGCATTTT.

The chain has TRBV4-3 and TRBJ1-5; weak D call: TRBD1 (6 bases). Germline V lookup: CDR1 LGHNA, CDR2 YSLEER. Deletions cut 0 bases from V and 7 bases from J, with 13 bases between. CDR3 length: 15 residues. The CDR3 loop is CASSQDATGPQPQHF. CDR3 nucleotide sequence: TGCGCCAGCAGCCAAGATGCAACAGGGCCCCAGCCCCAGCATTTT.

This clone appeared once. CDR3: CASSPNRALAPDTQYF. CDR3 in DNA: TGTGCCAGCAGCCCCAACCGCGCACTAGCCCCAGATACGCAGTATTTT. V gene TRBV6-6 combines with J gene TRBJ2-3; D is possibly TRBD2 (6 bases). There are 16 residues in the CDR3. V was pared by 6 bases and J by 4 bases, with 20 bases between. Per the germline V gene, CDR1 is MNHNY and CDR2 is SVGAGI (reference sequence).

The V gene is TRBV27, the J gene TRBJ2-6; TRBD2 matches 9 bases. The CDR3 has 17 amino acids. V lost 2 bases, J lost 0 bases, and 2 bases stayed unmatched. CDR1 and CDR2 (germline): MNHEY, SMNVEV (reference sequence). CDR3 residues: CASSLAGGASGANVLTF. The CDR3 region has the DNA TGTGCCAGCAGTTTAGCGGGGGGGGCCTCTGGGGCCAACGTCCTGACTTTC.

J is TRBJ1-1 and V is TRBV7-2; no definite D call. Germline V gives CDR1 SGHTA, CDR2 FQGNSA. Between the trimmed V and J ends, which lost 1 base and 1 base, there was a span of 7 bases. CDR3 length: 14 residues. CDR3 loop: CASSLVARNTEAFF. In DNA, the CDR3 is TGTGCCAGCAGCTTAGTGGCCAGGAACACTGAAGCTTTCTTT.

CDR3 sequence: CASSYGLDPPGTQYF. Here the CDR3 DNA reads TGTGCCAGCAGCTACGGACTAGATCCCCCGGGGACCCAGTACTTC. The chain employs TRBV7-2 and TRBJ2-5; 7 bases align to TRBD2. The CDR3 is 15 residues long. V lost 4 bases and J lost 7; bases outside the gene matches: 12. In germline, CDR1 is SGHTA, CDR2 FQGNSA.

The CDR3 DNA is TGTGCCAGCAGCCCTCAGGGGACTGAAGCTTTCTTT. Protein product: CASSPQGTEAFF. This chain uses TRBV5-4 with TRBJ1-1; weak D call: TRBD1 (6 bases). Germline V lookup: CDR1 SGHNT, CDR2 YYREEE (reference sequence). Trimming removed 4 bases at V and 5 bases at J, with 9 bases between. CDR3 length: 12 amino acids.

V is TRBV5-1 and J is TRBJ1-4, with TRBD1 as a possible D gene (5 bases). Germline V gene data show CDR1 as SGHRS and CDR2 as YFSETQ. Trimming shortened V by 0 bases and J by 3 bases, and 9 bases separated the two germline ends. The CDR3 extends over 15 amino acids. The CDR3 nucleotides are TGCGCCAGCAGCTTGGAGGCCAGGGCTAATGAAAAACTGTTTTTT. Protein product: CASSLEARANEKLFF.

This chain links TRBV5-5 with TRBJ1-5; 7 nucleotides align to TRBD1. This CDR3 contains 16 residues. Per germline, CDR1 SGHKS and CDR2 YYEKEE (reference sequence). V shed 4 bases, J shed 4 bases, and the junction held 11 bases outside the gene matches. The CDR3 sequence: CASSLGRGLQNQPQHF. The CDR3 DNA is TGTGCCAGCAGCCTGGGTAGGGGGCTCCAGAATCAGCCCCAGCATTTT.

J is TRBJ2-3 and V is TRBV18; 9 bases align to TRBD1. CDR3 length: 14 amino acids. Losses at the gene ends were 7 bases for V and 3 bases for J; bases not matched to a gene: 5. Per germline, CDR1 KGHSH and CDR2 LQKENI. CDR3 sequence (DNA): TGTGCCAGCTTCCCGGACAGGGGAACAGATACGCAGTATTTT. Encoded protein: CASFPDRGTDTQYF.

CDR3 nucleotide sequence: TGCAGTGGAGAGAAAAATGAAAAACTGTTTTTT. Translation gives CSGEKNEKLFF. V usage is TRBV20-1 and J usage is TRBJ1-4; D is undetermined. This CDR3 has 11 residues. V was clipped by 7 bases and J by 5 bases, with 8 bases between them. Per the germline V gene, CDR1 is DFQATT and CDR2 is SNEGSKA (reference sequence).

The CDR3 is CATSGGGGRRYNEQFF. The CDR3 DNA follows: TGTGCCACCAGCGGCGGTGGCGGGAGGCGTTACAATGAGCAGTTCTTC. The J gene is TRBJ2-1, the V gene TRBV15; 8 bases are shared with TRBD2. CDR1 and CDR2 from the germline V gene are LNHNV and YYDKDF (reference sequence). There are 16 residues in the CDR3. The V gene end was trimmed by 5 bases and the J gene end by 4 bases; junction bases not matched to a gene: 10.

The gene calls are TRBV5-4 and TRBJ1-2, with D possibly being TRBD1 (6 bases). The CDR3 is 13 amino acids. Germline loops: CDR1 SGHNT, CDR2 YYREEE (reference sequence). V was clipped by 0 bases and J by 4 bases, with 7 bases between them. The CDR3 region has the DNA TGTGCCAGCAGCTTGGGCAGGGGCTATGGCTACACCTTC. The encoded protein is CASSLGRGYGYTF. Combining the CDR3 with reference TRBV5-4 and TRBJ1-2 gives the whole variable domain ETGVTQSPTHLIKTRGQQVTLRCSSQSGHNTVSWYQQALGQGPQFIFQYYREEENGRGNFPPRFSGLQFPNYSSELNVNALELDDSALYLCASSLGRGYGYTFGSGTRLTVV.

The chain carries TRBV3-1 (or the pseudogene TRBV3-2) and TRBJ2-3; tentatively, D is TRBD1 (5 bases). The germline V gene encodes CDR1 LGHDT and CDR2 YNNKEL (reference sequence). This CDR3 is built from 13 residues. Trimming pared 5 bases from V and 3 bases from J, leaving 9 bases between. Here the CDR3 reads CASSDQGTDTQYF. DNA for the CDR3: TGTGCCAGCAGCGATCAGGGAACAGATACGCAGTATTTT.

J is TRBJ2-7 and V is TRBV7-6; weak D call: TRBD1 (5 bases). The germline V gene has CDR1 SGHVS and CDR2 FNYEAQ. The germline V and J ends were trimmed by 3 bases and 2 bases, with 14 bases remaining between them. CDR3 length: 15 amino acids. Here the CDR3 DNA reads TGTGCCAGCAGCTTGGGCCCGACAGAGACCTACGAGCAGTACTTC. Amino acids: CASSLGPTETYEQYF.

The J gene is TRBJ2-7, the V gene TRBV7-9; perhaps TRBD2 as D (6 bases). Trimming took off 1 base at V and 2 bases at J, with 15 bases between the two ends. Germline V gene sequence: CDR1 SEHNR, CDR2 FQNEAQ (reference sequence). The CDR3 extends over 16 amino acids. The CDR3 DNA is TGTGCCAGCAGCTTAGAACCCATCGGGGGAGCCTACGAGCAGTACTTC. This sequence encodes CASSLEPIGGAYEQYF.